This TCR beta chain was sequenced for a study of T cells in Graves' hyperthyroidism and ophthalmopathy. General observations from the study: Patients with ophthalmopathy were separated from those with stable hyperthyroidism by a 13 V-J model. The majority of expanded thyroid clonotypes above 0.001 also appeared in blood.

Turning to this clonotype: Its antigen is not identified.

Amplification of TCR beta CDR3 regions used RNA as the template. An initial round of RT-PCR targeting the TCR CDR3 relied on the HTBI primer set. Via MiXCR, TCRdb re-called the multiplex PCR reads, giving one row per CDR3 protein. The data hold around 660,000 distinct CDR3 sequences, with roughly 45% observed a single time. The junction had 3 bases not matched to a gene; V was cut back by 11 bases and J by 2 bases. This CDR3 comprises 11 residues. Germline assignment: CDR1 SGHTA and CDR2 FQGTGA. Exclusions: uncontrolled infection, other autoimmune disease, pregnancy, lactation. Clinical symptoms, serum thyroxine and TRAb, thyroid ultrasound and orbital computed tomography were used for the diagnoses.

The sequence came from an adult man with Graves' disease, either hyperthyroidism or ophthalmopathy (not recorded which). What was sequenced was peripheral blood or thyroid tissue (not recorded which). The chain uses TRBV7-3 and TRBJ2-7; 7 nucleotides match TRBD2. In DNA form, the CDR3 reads TGTGCCTGGAGCGGGACCTACGAGCAGTACTTC. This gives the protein CAWSGTYEQYF.